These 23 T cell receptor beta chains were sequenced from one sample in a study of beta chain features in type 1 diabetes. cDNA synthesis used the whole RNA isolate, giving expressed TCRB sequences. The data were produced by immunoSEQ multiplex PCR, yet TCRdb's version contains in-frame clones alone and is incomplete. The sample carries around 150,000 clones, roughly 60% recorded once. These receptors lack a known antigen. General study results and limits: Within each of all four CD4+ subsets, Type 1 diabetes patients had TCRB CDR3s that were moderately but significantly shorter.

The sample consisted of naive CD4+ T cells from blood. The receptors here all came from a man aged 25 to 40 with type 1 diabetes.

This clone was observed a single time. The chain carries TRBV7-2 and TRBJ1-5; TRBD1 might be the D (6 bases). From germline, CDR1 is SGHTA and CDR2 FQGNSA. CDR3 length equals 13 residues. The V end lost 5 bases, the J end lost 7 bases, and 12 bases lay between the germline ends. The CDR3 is CASSLGGGQPQHF. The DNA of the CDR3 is TGTGCCAGCAGCCTAGGAGGGGGGCAGCCCCAGCATTTT.

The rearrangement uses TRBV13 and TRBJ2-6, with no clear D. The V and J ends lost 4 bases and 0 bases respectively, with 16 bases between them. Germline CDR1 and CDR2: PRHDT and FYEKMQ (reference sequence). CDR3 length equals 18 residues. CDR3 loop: CASSSDAGSLSGANVLTF. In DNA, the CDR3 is TGTGCCAGCAGCTCTGACGCAGGCTCCCTCTCTGGGGCCAACGTCCTGACTTTC.

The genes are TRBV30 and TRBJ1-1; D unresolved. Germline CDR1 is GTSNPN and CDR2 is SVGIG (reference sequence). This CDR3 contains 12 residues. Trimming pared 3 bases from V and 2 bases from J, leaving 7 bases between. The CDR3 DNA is TGTGCCTGGAGCGACGGTAACACTGAAGCTTTCTTT. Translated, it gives CAWSDGNTEAFF.

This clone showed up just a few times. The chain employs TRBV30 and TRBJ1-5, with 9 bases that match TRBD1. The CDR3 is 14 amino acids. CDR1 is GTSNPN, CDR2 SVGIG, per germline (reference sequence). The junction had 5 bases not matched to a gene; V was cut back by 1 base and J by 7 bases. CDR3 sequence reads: CAWSAGTGGQPQHF. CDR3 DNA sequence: TGTGCCTGGAGTGCCGGAACAGGGGGCCAGCCCCAGCATTTT. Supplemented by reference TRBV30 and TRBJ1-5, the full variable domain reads SQTIHQWPATLVQPVGSPLSLECTVEGTSNPNLYWYRQAAGRGLQLLFYSVGIGQISSEVPQNLSASRPQDRQFILSSKKLLLSDSGFYLCAWSAGTGGQPQHFGDGTRLSIL.

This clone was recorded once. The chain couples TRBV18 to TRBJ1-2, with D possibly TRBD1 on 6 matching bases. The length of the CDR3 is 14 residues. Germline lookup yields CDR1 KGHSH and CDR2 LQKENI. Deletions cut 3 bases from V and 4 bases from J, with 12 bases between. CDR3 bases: TGTGCCAGCTCACCCGCAGGGGAGGTCTATGGCTACACCTTC. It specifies CASSPAGEVYGYTF. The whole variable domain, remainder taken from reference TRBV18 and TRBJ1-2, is NAGVMQNPRHLVRRRGQEARLRCSPMKGHSHVYWYRQLPEEGLKFMVYLQKENIIDESGMPKERFSAEFPKEGPSILRIQQVVRGDSAAYFCASSPAGEVYGYTFGSGTRLTVV.

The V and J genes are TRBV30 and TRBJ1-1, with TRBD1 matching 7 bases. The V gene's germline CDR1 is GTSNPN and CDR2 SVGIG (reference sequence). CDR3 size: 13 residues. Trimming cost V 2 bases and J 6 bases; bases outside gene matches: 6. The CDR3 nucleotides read TGTGCCTGGAGTACAAGGACAGGTTCTGAAGCTTTCTTT. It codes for CAWSTRTGSEAFF.

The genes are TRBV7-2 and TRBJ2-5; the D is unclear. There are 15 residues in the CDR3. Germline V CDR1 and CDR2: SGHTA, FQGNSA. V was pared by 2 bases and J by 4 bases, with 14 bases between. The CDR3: CASSLRPESAETQYF. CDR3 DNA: TGTGCCAGCAGCTTAAGGCCGGAATCGGCAGAGACCCAGTACTTC. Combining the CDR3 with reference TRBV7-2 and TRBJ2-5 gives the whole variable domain GAGVSQSPSNKVTEKGKDVELRCDPISGHTALYWYRQSLGQGLEFLIYFQGNSAPDKSGLPSDRFSAERTGGSVSTLTIQRTQQEDSAVYLCASSLRPESAETQYFGPGTRLLVL.

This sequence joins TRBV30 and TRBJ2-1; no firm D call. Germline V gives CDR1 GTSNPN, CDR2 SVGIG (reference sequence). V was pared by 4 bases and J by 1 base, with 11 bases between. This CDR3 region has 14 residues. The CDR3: CAWTGMRSYNEQFF. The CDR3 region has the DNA TGTGCCTGGACGGGTATGCGTTCCTACAATGAGCAGTTCTTC.

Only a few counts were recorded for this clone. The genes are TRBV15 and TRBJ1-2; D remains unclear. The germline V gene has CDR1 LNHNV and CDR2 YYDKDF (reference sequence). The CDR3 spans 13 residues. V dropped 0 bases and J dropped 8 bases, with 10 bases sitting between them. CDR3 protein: CATSRDRREGYTF. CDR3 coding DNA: TGTGCCACCAGCAGAGATCGGAGAGAGGGCTACACCTTC.

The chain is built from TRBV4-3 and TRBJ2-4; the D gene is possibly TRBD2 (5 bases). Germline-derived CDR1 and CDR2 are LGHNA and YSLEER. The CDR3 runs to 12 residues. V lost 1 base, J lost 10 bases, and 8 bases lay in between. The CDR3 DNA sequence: TGCGCCAGCAGCCAAGTCTCGGGGATTCAGTACTTC. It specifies CASSQVSGIQYF.

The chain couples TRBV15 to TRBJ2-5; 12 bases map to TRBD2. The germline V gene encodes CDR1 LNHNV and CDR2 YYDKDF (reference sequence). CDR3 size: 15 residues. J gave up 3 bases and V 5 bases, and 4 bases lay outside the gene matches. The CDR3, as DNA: TGTGCCACCAGCGGCGGACTAGCGGGAAAAGAGACCCAGTACTTC. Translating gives CATSGGLAGKETQYF.

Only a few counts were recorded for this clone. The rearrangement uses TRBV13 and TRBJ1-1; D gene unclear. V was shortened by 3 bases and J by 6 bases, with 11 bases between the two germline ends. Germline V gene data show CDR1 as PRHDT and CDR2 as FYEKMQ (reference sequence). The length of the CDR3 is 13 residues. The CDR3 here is CASSFRAPSEAFF. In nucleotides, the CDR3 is TGTGCCAGCAGCTTCCGAGCCCCCTCTGAAGCTTTCTTT.

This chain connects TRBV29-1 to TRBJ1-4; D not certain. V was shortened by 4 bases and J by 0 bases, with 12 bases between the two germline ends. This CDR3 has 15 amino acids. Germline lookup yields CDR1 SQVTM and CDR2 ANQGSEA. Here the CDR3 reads CSVAWSHATNEKLFF. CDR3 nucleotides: TGCAGCGTTGCATGGAGCCATGCAACTAATGAAAAACTGTTTTTT.

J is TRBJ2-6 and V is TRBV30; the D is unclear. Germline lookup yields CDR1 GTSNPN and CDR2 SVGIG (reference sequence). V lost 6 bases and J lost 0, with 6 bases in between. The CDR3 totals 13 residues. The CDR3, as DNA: TGTGCCTGTGGACCCTCTGGGGCCAACGTCCTGACTTTC. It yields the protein CACGPSGANVLTF.

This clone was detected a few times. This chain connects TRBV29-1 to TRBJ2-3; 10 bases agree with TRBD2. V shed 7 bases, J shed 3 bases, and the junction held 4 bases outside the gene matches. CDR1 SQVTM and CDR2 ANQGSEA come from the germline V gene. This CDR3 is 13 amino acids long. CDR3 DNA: TGCAGCGGCAAGCGGGGGGGAACAGATACGCAGTATTTT. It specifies CSGKRGGTDTQYF.

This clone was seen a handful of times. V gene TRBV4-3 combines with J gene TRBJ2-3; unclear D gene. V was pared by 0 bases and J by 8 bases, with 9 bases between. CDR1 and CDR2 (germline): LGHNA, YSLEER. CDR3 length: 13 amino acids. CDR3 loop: CASSQDSGGTQYF. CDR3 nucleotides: TGCGCCAGCAGCCAAGACTCGGGCGGTACGCAGTATTTT.

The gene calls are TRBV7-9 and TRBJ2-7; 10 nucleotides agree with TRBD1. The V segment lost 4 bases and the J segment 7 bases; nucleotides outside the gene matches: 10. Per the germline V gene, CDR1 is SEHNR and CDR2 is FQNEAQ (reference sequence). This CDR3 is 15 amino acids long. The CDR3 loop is CASSSPTGGQGEQYF. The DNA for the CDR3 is TGTGCCAGCAGCTCGCCGACAGGGGGCCAGGGTGAGCAGTACTTC.

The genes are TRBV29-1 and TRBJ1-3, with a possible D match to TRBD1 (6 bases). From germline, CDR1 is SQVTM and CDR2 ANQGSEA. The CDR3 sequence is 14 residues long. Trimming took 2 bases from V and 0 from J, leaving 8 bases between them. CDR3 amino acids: CSVEQGHSGNTIYF. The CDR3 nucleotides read TGCAGCGTTGAACAGGGACACTCTGGAAACACCATATATTTT.

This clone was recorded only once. The DNA of the CDR3 is TGTGCCAGCAGTTTGCTCCGACAGGGAACAGATACGCAGTATTTT. Translated, it gives CASSLLRQGTDTQYF. The chain links TRBV28 to TRBJ2-3; 7 nucleotides line up with TRBD1. Germline V gene sequence: CDR1 MDHEN, CDR2 SYDVKM. V trimming: 3 bases; J trimming: 3 bases; junction bases outside the gene matches: 6. The CDR3 sequence is 15 residues long.

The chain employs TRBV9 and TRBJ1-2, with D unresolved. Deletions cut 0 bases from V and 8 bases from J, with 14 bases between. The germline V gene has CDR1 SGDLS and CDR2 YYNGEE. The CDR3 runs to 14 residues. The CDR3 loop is CASSVVGSPSGYTF. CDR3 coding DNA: TGTGCCAGCAGCGTAGTGGGGAGCCCTAGCGGCTACACCTTC.

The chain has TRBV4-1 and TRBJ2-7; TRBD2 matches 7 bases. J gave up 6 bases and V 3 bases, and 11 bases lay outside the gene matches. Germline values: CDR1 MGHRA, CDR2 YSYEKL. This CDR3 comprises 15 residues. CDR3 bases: TGCGCCAGCAGCCACGGGGAGGGTGTTCGTCGCGAGCAGTACTTC. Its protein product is CASSHGEGVRREQYF.

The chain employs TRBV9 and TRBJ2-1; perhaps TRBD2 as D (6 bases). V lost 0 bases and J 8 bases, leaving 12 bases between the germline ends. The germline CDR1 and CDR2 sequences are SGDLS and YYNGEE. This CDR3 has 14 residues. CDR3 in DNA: TGTGCCAGCAGCGTAGTCACTAGCTGGGATGAGCAGTTCTTC. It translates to CASSVVTSWDEQFF.

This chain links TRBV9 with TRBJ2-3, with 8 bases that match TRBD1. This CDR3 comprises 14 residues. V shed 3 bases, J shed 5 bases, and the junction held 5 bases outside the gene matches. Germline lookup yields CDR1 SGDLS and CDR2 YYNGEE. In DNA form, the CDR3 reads TGTGCCAGCAGCGGACGACAGGGGAAAGATACGCAGTATTTT. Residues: CASSGRQGKDTQYF.